The entry that follows covers one T cell receptor beta chain sequence. This receptor's antigen is unknown. Qualities for individual bases were not recorded, and no much larger clone is one base off. Libraries were prepared through RT-PCR. Sequencing relied on an Illumina HiSeq 2500. The raw public reads went through TCRdb reprocessing: fastp at Q25, MiXCR clone calling, in-frame beta chains kept. Identical CDR3 proteins give one entry, which carries the most common genes and DNA. This sample comprises more than 450,000 distinct CDR3 sequences, 10% to 15% of them detected only once. The ten largest make up 10% of the sample. The CDR3 has 15 amino acids, counting the end cysteine and phenylalanine. The read is trimmed to its CDR3 DNA, 45 bases read in frame from base 1. V is cut back by 1 base and J by 9 bases, with 7 bases in the junction unmatched. The germline V gene sets CDR1 to SGHVS and CDR2 to FQNEAQ.

These data belong to a study of response to subunit inactivated influenza vaccine listed by TCRdb under 2018. Looking at the study overall: To follow how T cells responded to a trivalent subunit inactivated influenza vaccine, the researchers relied on deep quantitative profiling of the T cell receptor repertoire. The paper's findings and limits, for the study overall: It was suggested by the authors that each seasonal influenza vaccination may recruit only a limited number of new T cells.

The material was PBMCs from blood, obtained on the day of vaccination. The rearrangement combines TRBV7-8 with TRBJ2-1; 9 junctional bases match TRBD1. The receptor was isolated from a man over 45 who received an inactivated influenza vaccine. Donor details come from another sample of the same person, matched by shared clones. The encoded CDR3 is CASSLVDRGLGEQFF. The DNA is TGTGCCAGCAGCTTAGTGGACAGGGGTTTGGGTGAGCAGTTCTTC.